The clone carrying this T cell receptor beta chain was recorded a few times. Its antigen is unidentified. Germline CDR1 reads SGHRS; CDR2 reads YFSETQ. After removal of 4 bases from V and 4 bases from J, the junction contained 10 bases not matched to a gene. This CDR3 has 15 residues. This specimen comes from a study of post-analysis software for immune sequencing data. Study-level findings and limits: F measure grouped same-batch samples tightly together. Comparison of patients with controls showed about 5 TRBV segments more frequent in patients, TRBV5-6, TRBV5-1 and TRBV20-1 among them.

Unique molecular identifiers were built into the TCR beta cDNA libraries. TCRdb reprocessed the PCR reads with MiXCR, giving one entry per CDR3 protein. The sample lists about 820,000 distinct CDR3 sequences; roughly 58% were seen once. The source of this sequence is a girl aged 10 to 17 with multiple sclerosis. The chain uses TRBV5-1 and TRBJ1-2, with 7 nucleotides matching TRBD1. The specimen sequenced was blood. The CDR3 protein is CASSVSDRDGYGYTF. The CDR3 DNA follows: TGCGCCAGCAGCGTGTCTGACAGGGATGGCTATGGCTACACCTTC. Filled out from reference TRBV5-1 and TRBJ1-2, the complete variable domain reads KAGVTQTPRYLIKTRGQQVTLSCSPISGHRSVSWYQQTPGQGLQFLFEYFSETQRNKGNFPGRFSGRQFSNSRSEMNVSTLELGDSALYLCASSVSDRDGYGYTFGSGTRLTVV.